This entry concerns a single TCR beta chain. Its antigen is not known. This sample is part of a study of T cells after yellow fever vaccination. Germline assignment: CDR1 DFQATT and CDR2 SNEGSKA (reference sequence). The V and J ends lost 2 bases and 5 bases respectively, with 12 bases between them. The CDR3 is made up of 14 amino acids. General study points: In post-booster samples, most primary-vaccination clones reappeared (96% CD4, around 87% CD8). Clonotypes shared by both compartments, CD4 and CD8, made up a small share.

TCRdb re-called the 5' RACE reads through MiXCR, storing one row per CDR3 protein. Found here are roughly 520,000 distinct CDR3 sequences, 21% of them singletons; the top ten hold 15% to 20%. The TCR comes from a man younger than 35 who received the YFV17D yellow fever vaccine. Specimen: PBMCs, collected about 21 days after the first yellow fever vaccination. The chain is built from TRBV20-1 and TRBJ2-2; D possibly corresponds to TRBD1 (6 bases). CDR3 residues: CSARNPGQTGELFF. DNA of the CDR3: TGCAGTGCTAGAAACCCTGGACAGACCGGGGAGCTGTTTTTT.